This passage covers 12 T cell receptor beta chains from one sample sequenced in a study of T cell responses to AZD1222 COVID-19 vaccine. Profiled with immunoSEQ multiplex PCR; TCRdb holds only in-frame clones, not every one. The repertoire holds roughly 150,000 clones, more than 85% seen once, with over 1.2% in the top ten. Source: peripheral blood, taken 28 days after the second AZD1222 dose. These receptors originate from an adult who received the AZD1222 COVID-19 vaccine.

The chain is built from TRBV19 and TRBJ2-7; possible D gene TRBD2, 6 bases. This CDR3 region has 14 residues. Germline V gene data show CDR1 as LNHDA and CDR2 as SQIVND (reference sequence). V lost 5 bases to trimming and J lost 3 bases, with 14 bases between them. The chain's CDR3 is CASSSLATDYEQYF. Here the CDR3 DNA reads TGTGCCAGTAGTTCTCTAGCGACAGACTACGAGCAGTACTTC.

The rearrangement uses TRBV21-1 and TRBJ1-1; the table calls TRBD1, which could not be checked here. TRBV21-1 is described as a pseudogene. CDR3 length: 17 amino acids. In nucleotides, the CDR3 is TGTGCCAGCAGCAAACTTCCCGGGACAGGGGGCTGGACTGAAGCTTTCTTT. Translating it yields CASSKLPGTGGWTEAFF.

The gene calls are TRBV2 and TRBJ2-1, with TRBD1 identical over 12 bases. Germline V gives CDR1 SNHLY, CDR2 FYNNEI. Germline trimming cut 6 bases from V and 7 bases from J; bases unmatched to any gene: 10. The CDR3 contains 16 residues. The CDR3 loop is CASRPGQGAGRNEQFF. CDR3 DNA sequence: TGTGCCAGCAGACCGGGACAGGGGGCGGGTAGGAATGAGCAGTTCTTC.

The chain links TRBV24-1 to TRBJ2-5; D uncertain. CDR3 length: 13 residues. Trimming cost V 10 bases and J 0 bases, with 11 bases left between them. Germline V lookup: CDR1 KGHDR, CDR2 SFDVKD. CDR3 bases: TGTGCCACAGACAACGGCTACCAAGAGACCCAGTACTTC. This sequence encodes CATDNGYQETQYF.

As concerns this clone: At the DNA level, this CDR3 is encoded by other sequences in the same sample as well. This chain links TRBV19 with TRBJ1-1, with D uncertain. Trimming left V 3 bases short and J 1 base short, with 6 bases between. From germline, CDR1 is LNHDA and CDR2 SQIVND (reference sequence). The CDR3 length is 13 residues. In DNA, the CDR3 is TGTGCCAGTAGTATTTTAGGGAACACTGAAGCTTTCTTT. This codes for CASSILGNTEAFF.

V is TRBV28 and J is TRBJ1-5; D is undetermined. The V end lost 6 bases, the J end lost 3 bases, and 18 bases lay between the germline ends. The CDR3 is 16 amino acids. Germline CDR1 MDHEN, CDR2 SYDVKM. CDR3 DNA: TGTGCCAGCAGCCAACCCCGGACTCAAACCAATCAGCCCCAGCATTTT. Translation gives CASSQPRTQTNQPQHF.

The gene calls are TRBV30 and TRBJ1-5; unclear D gene. The ends were cut back, 1 base at V and 1 base at J, with 8 bases in the middle. The CDR3 has 14 residues. From germline, CDR1 is GTSNPN and CDR2 SVGIG (reference sequence). The CDR3 reads CAWSGGSSNQPQHF. The CDR3 DNA reads as TGTGCCTGGAGTGGAGGATCCAGCAATCAGCCCCAGCATTTT.

This clone was recorded once. The rearrangement links TRBV6-1 to TRBJ2-6, with 8 bases matching TRBD2. Per germline, CDR1 MNHNS and CDR2 SASEGT. This CDR3 contains 18 residues. The V gene end was trimmed by 4 bases and the J gene end by 0 bases; junction bases not matched to a gene: 8. CDR3 DNA sequence: TGTGCCAGCAGTGCCTTTGCGGGAGGCCGCTCTGGGGCCAACGTCCTGACTTTC. Its translation is CASSAFAGGRSGANVLTF.

This chain joins TRBV5-5 and TRBJ2-7; 11 positions agree with TRBD2. CDR1 is SGHKS, CDR2 YYEKEE, per germline (reference sequence). The V and J ends lost 4 bases and 2 bases, in that order; junction bases with no gene match: 5. The CDR3 has 15 amino acids. The CDR3 DNA sequence: TGTGCCAGCAGCGGAGGGACTAGCGGAACCTACGAGCAGTACTTC. This gives the protein CASSGGTSGTYEQYF.

This chain joins TRBV19 and TRBJ2-1, with TRBD2 identical over 12 bases. Trimming removed 4 bases from V and 10 bases from J; junction bases left unmatched: 8. CDR3 size: 15 residues. CDR1 LNHDA and CDR2 SQIVND come from the germline V gene (reference sequence). Here the CDR3 DNA reads TGTGCCAGTAGTAGCGGGACTAGCGGGCCTATAGAGCAGTTCTTC. Translation: CASSSGTSGPIEQFF.

The chain has TRBV15 and TRBJ1-6; D is unclear. Trimming left V 6 bases short and J 0 bases short, with 12 bases between. This CDR3 comprises 16 residues. The germline gives CDR1 LNHNV, CDR2 YYDKDF (reference sequence). CDR3 region: CATSQLRSSYNSPLHF. In DNA, the CDR3 is TGTGCCACCAGTCAACTAAGGAGCTCCTATAATTCACCCCTCCACTTT.

V gene TRBV24-1 combines with J gene TRBJ2-1, with a tentative D call TRBD1 (6 bases). This CDR3 comprises 13 residues. Germline V gene sequence: CDR1 KGHDR, CDR2 SFDVKD. Trimming left V 0 bases short and J 10 bases short, with 9 bases between. Here the CDR3 DNA reads TGTGCCACCAGTGATTTGCGGGGACACGAGCAGTTCTTC. Residues: CATSDLRGHEQFF.